Presented here are 19 T cell receptor beta chains from one specimen sequenced in a study of metastatic and nonmetastatic thyroid tumors. TCRdb reprocessed the PCR reads via MiXCR. In the table there are about 30,000 clones, 35% of which are singletons. Among the patients, none had received any treatment before thyroid surgery. Sequencing was carried out using tumor tissue. The receptors come from a female donor with papillary thyroid cancer or a benign thyroid nodule (not recorded which). Some clones in this sample may be carry-over from other donors' samples.

On this clone: Other DNA sequences within the sample encode an identical CDR3. The genes are TRBV2 and TRBJ2-3; D might be TRBD1 or TRBD2, each matching 5 bases. Germline lookup yields CDR1 SNHLY and CDR2 FYNNEI. The V end lost 6 bases, the J end lost 6 bases, and 10 bases lay between the germline ends. CDR3 length: 12 amino acids. The CDR3 sequence is CASSSGTDTQYF. The CDR3 DNA reads TGTGCCAGCAGCTCGGGGACGGATACGCAGTATTTT. The variable domain in full, with the rest retrieved from reference TRBV2 and TRBJ2-3, is EPEVTQTPSHQVTQMGQEVILRCVPISNHLYFYWYRQILGQKVEFLVSFYNNEISEKSEIFDDQFSVERPDGSNFTLKIRSTKLEDSAMYFCASSSGTDTQYFGPGTRLTVL.

V and J are TRBV5-1 and TRBJ2-3, with TRBD1 as a possible D gene (5 bases). The germline V gene encodes CDR1 SGHRS and CDR2 YFSETQ. Trimming cost V 0 bases and J 1 base, with 12 bases left between them. There are 16 residues in the CDR3. The CDR3 sequence: CASSLEQAARTDTQYF. The CDR3 DNA sequence: TGCGCCAGCAGCTTGGAACAGGCGGCCCGCACAGATACGCAGTATTTT.

The chain combines TRBV7-2 with TRBJ2-3, with D perhaps TRBD1 (5 bases). V was clipped by 2 bases and J by 3 bases, with 6 bases between them. The CDR3 is 13 amino acids. Germline CDR1 reads SGHTA; CDR2 reads FQGNSA. The CDR3 loop reads CASSLYRTDTQYF. The CDR3 nucleotides read TGTGCCAGCAGCTTATACAGGACAGATACGCAGTATTTT.

This clone was observed a few times. The chain carries TRBV6-2 or TRBV6-3 and TRBJ2-7; 8 bases match TRBD2. Trimming at V came to 5 bases and at J to 0 bases, leaving 12 bases not matched to a gene. The CDR3 contains 17 residues. The germline V gene encodes CDR1 MNHEY and CDR2 SVGEGT. The CDR3 DNA reads TGTGCCAGCAGTCCTGTCCCGCGCGGACTAGCCTCCTACGAGCAGTACTTC. Protein: CASSPVPRGLASYEQYF.

This clone was recorded a few times. CDR3 sequence: CAISEEVLGEKLFF. The CDR3 coding sequence is TGTGCCATCAGTGAGGAAGTCTTGGGTGAAAAACTGTTTTTT. This rearrangement joins TRBV10-3 to TRBJ1-4; D gene ambiguous. CDR3 length: 14 amino acids. V lost 2 bases, J lost 7 bases, and 11 bases lay in between. Germline assignment: CDR1 ENHRY and CDR2 SYGVKD.

The chain uses TRBV19 and TRBJ1-1; perhaps TRBD1 as D (5 bases). The CDR3 length is 14 residues. Germline V gene sequence: CDR1 LNHDA, CDR2 SQIVND (reference sequence). Trimming removed 8 bases from V and 3 bases from J, with 16 bases in between. The DNA for the CDR3 is TGTGCCAGTTCAGGGTTGGGTCGTCACACTGAAGCTTTCTTT. Translated, it gives CASSGLGRHTEAFF.

By its share, this clone is large. V gene TRBV6-2 or TRBV6-3 combines with J gene TRBJ2-7; TRBD1 matches at 7 bases. The CDR3 totals 16 residues. The V gene end was trimmed by 8 bases and the J gene end by 5 bases; junction bases not matched to a gene: 18. Germline V gene data show CDR1 as MNHEY and CDR2 as SVGEGT. The CDR3 DNA reads TGTGCCAGCCGGGACAGCCTGGAGACTACGGGCGACGAGCAGTACTTC. This encodes CASRDSLETTGDEQYF.

For this clone: At one end the junction does not follow the germline gene, possibly because of a read error. The genes are TRBV20-1 and TRBJ2-3, with 11 bases that match TRBD2. The length of the CDR3 is 17 residues. CDR1 is DFQATT, CDR2 SNEGSKA, per germline (reference sequence). CDR3 protein: CRARDLAGGTSTDTQYF. The CDR3 DNA is TGCCGTGCTAGAGATCTAGCGGGGGGAACAAGCACAGATACGCAGTATTTT.

This chain links TRBV2 with TRBJ2-7, with 12 bases matching TRBD2. The CDR3 consists of 13 residues. Germline V gene data show CDR1 as SNHLY and CDR2 as FYNNEI. After removal of 6 bases from V and 5 bases from J, the junction contained 2 bases not matched to a gene. The DNA of the CDR3 is TGTGCCAGCAGGGGACTAGCGGGTCACGAGCAGTACTTC. It yields the protein CASRGLAGHEQYF. Variable domain in full (rest from reference TRBV2 and TRBJ2-7): EPEVTQTPSHQVTQMGQEVILRCVPISNHLYFYWYRQILGQKVEFLVSFYNNEISEKSEIFDDQFSVERPDGSNFTLKIRSTKLEDSAMYFCASRGLAGHEQYFGPGTRLTVT.

This clone was counted between two and nine times. CDR3 in amino acids: CASLISGQRNTEAFF. Written as DNA, the CDR3 is TGTGCCAGTCTGATTTCGGGACAGCGGAACACTGAAGCTTTCTTT. This rearrangement joins TRBV28 to TRBJ1-1; 7 bases line up with TRBD1. Germline CDR1 MDHEN, CDR2 SYDVKM. The CDR3 runs 15 residues. Trimming cost V 9 bases and J 1 base; bases outside gene matches: 11.

In its sample, this clone was seen once. This chain connects TRBV11-1 to TRBJ2-5, with D maybe TRBD2 (5 bases). V was pared by 5 bases and J by 5 bases, with 27 bases between. This CDR3 has 18 amino acids. CDR1 and CDR2 (germline): SGHAT, FQDESV (reference sequence). The CDR3 protein is CASSKWLSAVRTVETQYF. The DNA for the CDR3 is TGTGCCAGCAGCAAGTGGTTGTCAGCGGTCAGAACGGTGGAGACCCAGTACTTC.

In DNA, the CDR3 is TGCGCCAGCACTCCGGCCGGAGGGGGGGGCACAGATACGCAGTATTTT. This gives the protein CASTPAGGGGTDTQYF. The chain recombines TRBV5-1 with TRBJ2-3; tentative D call: TRBD2 (7 bases). The V gene lost 6 bases and the J gene lost 1 base, with 18 bases spanning the gap. CDR3 length: 16 residues. Germline loops: CDR1 SGHRS, CDR2 YFSETQ.

CDR3 sequence reads: CAWRKQAGSRGNTIYF. The CDR3 DNA reads as TGTGCCTGGAGAAAACAAGCCGGGAGTAGGGGAAACACCATATATTTT. The chain combines TRBV30 with TRBJ1-3; D unresolved. From germline, CDR1 is GTSNPN and CDR2 SVGIG (reference sequence). The V end lost 3 bases, the J end lost 4 bases, and 19 bases lay between the germline ends. The CDR3 totals 16 residues.

The rearrangement joins TRBV19 to TRBJ2-7, with 7 bases identical to TRBD1. Germline trimming cut 3 bases from V and 4 bases from J; bases unmatched to any gene: 6. Germline V gene lookup returns CDR1 LNHDA and CDR2 SQIVND (reference sequence). The CDR3 totals 14 residues. CDR3 region: CASSMSGQFYEQYF. CDR3 sequence (DNA): TGTGCCAGTAGTATGTCGGGACAGTTTTACGAGCAGTACTTC.

Here the CDR3 reads CASSFTTGAGEQYF. For the CDR3, the DNA is TGCGCCAGCAGCTTTACCACAGGTGCGGGGGAGCAGTACTTC. The V call is TRBV5-1, the J call TRBJ2-7, with D possibly matching TRBD2 (6 bases). The CDR3 sequence is 14 residues long. CDR1 is SGHRS, CDR2 YFSETQ, per germline. V was clipped by 2 bases and J by 7 bases, with 16 bases between them. The full variable domain, completed using reference TRBV5-1 and TRBJ2-7, is KAGVTQTPRYLIKTRGQQVTLSCSPISGHRSVSWYQQTPGQGLQFLFEYFSETQRNKGNFPGRFSGRQFSNSRSEMNVSTLELGDSALYLCASSFTTGAGEQYFGPGTRLTVT.

The chain uses TRBV6-1 and TRBJ1-5; D not resolved. This CDR3 comprises 13 residues. Germline assignment: CDR1 MNHNS and CDR2 SASEGT. Trimming removed 6 bases at V and 2 bases at J, with 8 bases between. CDR3 in amino acids: CASRAEGNQPQHF. CDR3 coding DNA: TGTGCCAGCAGGGCGGAGGGCAATCAGCCCCAGCATTTT.

This clone occurred once. CDR3 loop: CSARDLRGRVAEQYF. The CDR3 DNA follows: TGCAGTGCTAGAGATCTACGGGGCAGGGTCGCCGAGCAGTACTTC. This chain connects TRBV20-1 to TRBJ2-7, with D perhaps matching TRBD1 or TRBD2 (5 bases each). Germline values: CDR1 DFQATT, CDR2 SNEGSKA (reference sequence). The germline V and J ends were trimmed by 0 bases and 6 bases, with 18 bases remaining between them. The CDR3 loop spans 15 amino acids.

This clone was counted a few times. The J gene is TRBJ1-6, the V gene TRBV6-2 or TRBV6-3; possible D gene TRBD1, 6 bases. The V gene lost 6 bases and the J gene lost 3 bases, with 12 bases spanning the gap. CDR3 length: 15 residues. Germline CDR1 MNHEY, CDR2 SVGEGT. The CDR3, as DNA: TGTGCCAGCAGGCAGGACAGAGTCTATAATTCACCCCTCCACTTT. It yields the protein CASRQDRVYNSPLHF.

This sequence joins TRBV19 and TRBJ1-5, with 8 bases identical to TRBD1. This CDR3 comprises 16 residues. The germline V gene encodes CDR1 LNHDA and CDR2 SQIVND (reference sequence). The V gene end was trimmed by 5 bases and the J gene end by 6 bases; junction bases not matched to a gene: 12. The CDR3 DNA is TGTGCCAGTAGTGCCATCCTACAGGGGGGTTTTCAGCCCCAGCATTTT. It encodes CASSAILQGGFQPQHF.